These T cell receptor beta chains were read from a single sample in a study of cytomegalovirus exposure and HLA in healthy donors. Measured with immunoSEQ multiplex PCR; TCRdb has only the in-frame clones, and not every one. The sample includes fewer than 180,000 clones, 75% to 85% of them seen just once. The sequenced sample consisted of PBMCs. The receptor set was obtained from a middle-aged man in good health and CMV-seropositive. CDR3s include the opening cysteine and the closing phenylalanine or tryptophan. A row's size may be missing; if present it is once, few, many or a size class.

clone_size j_call v_call cdr3_aa
few TRBJ1-4 TRBV9 CASSAGQTNEKLFF
. TRBJ1-1 TRBV4-1 CASSQPGTTKAEAFF
once TRBJ2-5 TRBV4-1 CASSQEALLAGKQETQYF
once TRBJ2-1 TRBV7-2 CASSSASGFYNEQFF
. TRBJ2-1 TRBV7-9 CASSFARLAGLRGGVEQFF
. TRBJ1-1 TRBV6-1 CASSRTGANTEAFF
. TRBJ2-1 TRBV7-7 CASSLDGLAVEQFF
. TRBJ2-7 TRBV6-1 CASSSTWTSADEQYF
. TRBJ2-7 TRBV29-1 CSVGDRGRSYEQYF
. TRBJ2-1 TRBV28 CASKGAPDLGFF
. TRBJ2-1 TRBV7-6 CASSPSGQGYNEQFF
once TRBJ2-3 TRBV7-2 CASSPGLAGDTQYF
. TRBJ1-2 TRBV30 CAWGKTGINYGYTF
. TRBJ2-2 TRBV5-1 CASIEAGGPIGELFF
few TRBJ2-1 TRBV5-1 CASSSSGGYNEQFF
. TRBJ2-7 TRBV28 CASSTGQGRAYEQYF
. TRBJ1-4 TRBV10-3 CAISAGPGGEKLFF
. TRBJ2-5 TRBV5-4 CASSTRQQETQYF
. TRBJ2-2 TRBV28 CATYTGVGELFF
. TRBJ1-2 TRBV19 CASSIWGQGYTF
. TRBJ2-1 TRBV27 CASSLQRLAVNNEQFF
. TRBJ2-7 TRBV11-2 CASSFRTASSYEQYF
. TRBJ2-3 TRBV5-4 CASSYLNREGTQYF
once TRBJ2-7 TRBV2 CASTEGQSYEQYF
. TRBJ2-7 TRBV4-1 CASSQDPRGQGDFHEQYF
once TRBJ2-2 TRBV2 CASRTRDSYTGELFF
. TRBJ1-4 TRBV30 CAWGTGANEKLFF
. TRBJ2-3 TRBV5-1 CASSPGGVTDTQYF
. TRBJ2-7 TRBV29-1 CSIRQGSSYEQYF
. TRBJ1-3 TRBV5-5 CASSLSPRDRGPGNTIYF
. TRBJ2-7 TRBV10-3 CAIGHPYEQYF
. TRBJ2-3 TRBV7-3 CASSFRGTDTQYF
. TRBJ2-5 TRBV14 CASSHIAETQYF
. TRBJ2-7 TRBV27 CASSTTEYIAGGSSYEQYF
. TRBJ1-1 TRBV28 CASSPLGQGEYTEAFF
. TRBJ1-1 TRBV27 CASSLLGQGAMNTEAFF
. TRBJ2-3 TRBV6-5 CASSYSGGRVDTQYF
. TRBJ2-1 TRBV7-8 CASSPAGVGNEQFF
. TRBJ1-1 TRBV6-1 CASSSTGFYTEAFF
. TRBJ2-1 TRBV11-2 CASSPPGQGAGNEQFF